This is a list of T cell receptor beta chains from one sample in a study of blood T cell repertoires in COVID-19. Profiling relied on immunoSEQ multiplex PCR, and the TCRdb table lists in-frame clones only, not all of them. The data hold 260,000 or so clones, with roughly 82% observed a single time. The sample comprised peripheral blood. The source of these receptors is a woman aged 70 to 79 with acute or convalescent COVID-19. CDR3s include the opening cysteine and the closing phenylalanine or tryptophan. Each record gives: J gene, V gene, CDR3 length, clone size, D gene, CDR3 protein, CDR3 DNA. The D gene is left open where the match is weak. Some rows mark clone size as missing; the rest say once, few, many or name a class of expanded clone.

>TRBJ1-2|TRBV5-4|14|NA|NA
CASSLGGANYGYTF
TGTGCCAGCAGCTTGGGGGGAGCTAACTATGGCTACACCTTC
>TRBJ2-1|TRBV6-2/TRBV6-3|14|NA|TRBD2
CASSSLGLYNEQFF
TGTGCCAGCAGTTCTCTGGGACTATACAATGAGCAGTTCTTC
>TRBJ1-1|TRBV6-4|15|NA|NA
CASSAEGRGSTEAFF
TGTGCCAGCAGTGCTGAGGGCAGGGGATCGACTGAAGCTTTCTTT
>TRBJ1-6|TRBV4-1|15|NA|TRBD1
CASSQRGQGNSPLHF
TGCGCCAGCAGCCAACGGGGACAGGGAAATTCACCCCTCCACTTT
>TRBJ2-3|TRBV4-1|15|NA|TRBD2
CASSQRLAGADTQYF
TGCGCCAGCAGCCAAAGACTAGCGGGGGCAGATACGCAGTATTTT
>TRBJ1-5|TRBV6-5|15|once|TRBD1
CASSSDRVGNQPQHF
TGTGCCAGCAGTTCCGACAGGGTCGGCAATCAGCCCCAGCATTTT
>TRBJ1-5|TRBV4-3|15|NA|NA
CASSQDRAEWQPQHF
TGCGCCAGCAGCCAAGACAGGGCGGAATGGCAGCCCCAGCATTTT
>TRBJ1-2|TRBV11-2|15|NA|NA
CASSSTQVANYGYTF
TGTGCCAGCAGCTCTACCCAAGTAGCAAACTATGGCTACACCTTC
>TRBJ2-7|TRBV5-1|15|NA|NA
CASSPPAVSSYEQYF
TGCGCCAGCAGCCCGCCTGCGGTGAGCTCCTACGAGCAGTACTTC
>TRBJ1-1|TRBV19|15|NA|NA
CASSKPGHKNTEAFF
TGTGCCAGTAGTAAACCGGGACATAAGAACACTGAAGCTTTCTTT
>TRBJ1-2|TRBV19|16|NA|NA
CASSIRPGNSNYGYTF
TGTGCCAGTAGTATAAGACCAGGGAACTCTAACTATGGCTACACCTTC
>TRBJ1-3|TRBV7-6|16|few|NA
CASSFDRAYSGNTIYF
TGTGCCAGCAGCTTTGACAGAGCCTACTCTGGAAACACCATATATTTT
>TRBJ1-4|TRBV2|14|NA|NA
CASTEQGISEKLFF
TGTGCCAGCACCGAACAGGGAATCAGTGAAAAACTGTTTTTT
>TRBJ1-2|TRBV7-2|13|NA|NA
CASSLPSVEPVTF
TGTGCCAGCAGCTTACCCTCGGTGGAGCCCGTCACCTTC
>TRBJ1-2|TRBV10-3|16|NA|TRBD1
CAISAGQVIQGSGYTF
TGTGCCATCAGTGCCGGACAGGTAATTCAAGGGAGTGGCTACACCTTC
>TRBJ1-1|TRBV6-2/TRBV6-3|15|once|NA
CASSYSLTGFTEAFF
TGTGCCAGCAGTTACTCCCTGACAGGTTTCACTGAAGCTTTCTTT
>TRBJ1-1|TRBV5-1|15|NA|NA
CASSLEEGLNTEAFF
TGCGCCAGCAGCTTGGAGGAGGGGTTAAACACTGAAGCTTTCTTT
>TRBJ1-4|TRBV9|12|NA|NA
CASTRDSEKLFF
TGTGCCAGCACCAGGGATAGCGAAAAACTGTTTTTT
>TRBJ1-1|TRBV15|14|NA|NA
CATRPDIRNTEAFF
TGTGCCACCAGACCCGACATCCGCAACACTGAAGCTTTCTTT
>TRBJ2-2|TRBV6-2/TRBV6-3|16|NA|TRBD1
CASSSTGGARTGELFF
TGTGCCAGCAGTTCGACAGGGGGCGCGAGGACCGGGGAGCTGTTTTTT
>TRBJ1-4|TRBV15|15|NA|NA
CATSNGGATNEKLFF
TGTGCCACCAGCAACGGGGGGGCAACTAATGAAAAACTGTTTTTT
>TRBJ2-3|TRBV15|16|NA|NA
CATSRDPRGSADTQYF
TGTGCCACCAGCAGAGATCCCAGGGGATCGGCAGATACGCAGTATTTT
>TRBJ1-1|TRBV6-2/TRBV6-3|16|NA|NA
CASSYSQGGVNTEAFF
TGTGCCAGCAGTTACTCGCAGGGAGGCGTGAACACTGAAGCTTTCTTT
>TRBJ1-1|TRBV21-1|15|NA|NA
CASSLSAGTLSEAFF
TGTGCCAGCAGCCTCTCGGCGGGTACGTTGTCTGAAGCTTTCTTT
>TRBJ1-6|TRBV3-1/TRBV3-2|13|NA|NA
CASSRDSPPPLHF
TGTGCCAGCAGCCGAGACAGTCCACCACCCCTCCACTTT
>TRBJ2-5|TRBV2|15|NA|NA
CASSAQGTIQETQYF
TGTGCCAGCAGTGCCCAGGGGACTATTCAAGAGACCCAGTACTTC
>TRBJ1-1|TRBV25-1|13|NA|NA
CASSRGINTEAFF
TGTGCCAGCAGTCGGGGTATAAACACTGAAGCTTTCTTT
>TRBJ1-6|TRBV7-9|13|NA|NA
CASSTDRYSPLHF
TGTGCCAGCAGCACGGACAGATATTCACCCCTCCACTTT
>TRBJ1-4|TRBV10-3|14|NA|TRBD1
CAISEGQANEKLFF
TGTGCCATCAGTGAGGGACAGGCTAATGAAAAACTGTTTTTT
>TRBJ2-2|TRBV5-1|14|once|TRBD1
CASSPGQAAGELFF
TGCGCCAGCAGCCCGGGACAGGCGGCCGGGGAGCTGTTTTTT
>TRBJ2-7|TRBV5-1|14|NA|NA
CASSFQGVGYEQYF
TGCGCCAGCAGCTTCCAGGGCGTAGGCTACGAGCAGTACTTC
>TRBJ1-2|TRBV6-5|12|NA|NA
CASSRDSYGYTF
TGTGCCAGCAGTAGGGACTCCTATGGCTACACCTTC
>TRBJ1-3|TRBV10-3|17|NA|NA
CAISESEGYSSGNTIYF
TGTGCCATCAGTGAGTCGGAGGGTTACAGCTCTGGAAACACCATATATTTT
>TRBJ1-2|TRBV6-6|12|NA|TRBD1
CASRPGQGFNTF
TGTGCCAGCAGGCCGGGACAGGGGTTTAACACCTTC
>TRBJ1-5|TRBV24-1|15|NA|TRBD1
CATSDSTGGNQPQHF
TGTGCCACCAGTGATTCTACAGGGGGCAATCAGCCCCAGCATTTT
>TRBJ2-1|TRBV5-8|17|NA|TRBD2
CASSSGGAPSSYNEQFF
TGTGCCAGCAGCTCGGGGGGAGCTCCGAGCTCCTACAATGAGCAGTTCTTC
>TRBJ2-3|TRBV6-5|15|NA|NA
CASSPFRAGTDTQYF
TGTGCCAGCAGCCCCTTCAGGGCTGGCACAGATACGCAGTATTTT
>TRBJ2-6|TRBV6-2/TRBV6-3|18|once|TRBD1
CASSTTGGASSGANVLTF
TGTGCCAGCAGTACGACAGGGGGCGCATCGTCTGGGGCCAACGTCCTGACTTTC
>TRBJ1-4|TRBV7-8|14|few|TRBD1
CASSWGQGSEKLFF
TGTGCCAGCAGCTGGGGACAGGGAAGTGAAAAACTGTTTTTT
>TRBJ2-2|TRBV5-1|16|NA|NA
CASSLTTGTNTGELFF
TGCGCCAGCAGCCTCACAACAGGGACGAACACCGGGGAGCTGTTTTTT
>TRBJ2-3|TRBV3-1/TRBV3-2|16|NA|TRBD2
CASTRTSGVLPDTQYF
TGTGCCAGCACGAGGACTAGCGGGGTCCTGCCAGATACGCAGTATTTT
>TRBJ1-2|TRBV28|15|NA|NA
CASSSPWGRGNGYTF
TGTGCCAGCAGTTCGCCTTGGGGCAGGGGTAATGGCTACACCTTC
>TRBJ2-5|TRBV5-6|16|NA|TRBD2
CASTLGWGSAGGTQYF
TGTGCCAGCACCCTTGGATGGGGCAGCGCGGGGGGGACCCAGTACTTC
>TRBJ2-1|TRBV29-1|14|NA|TRBD1
CSVGVDRVTREQFF
TGCAGCGTTGGGGTGGACAGGGTAACCAGGGAGCAGTTCTTC
>TRBJ1-5|TRBV28|15|few|TRBD1
CASSSATGRNQPQHF
TGTGCCAGCAGTTCCGCGACAGGGAGGAATCAGCCCCAGCATTTT
>TRBJ1-5|TRBV21-1|12|NA|NA
CASRDRAQPQHF
TGTGCCAGCAGGGACAGGGCGCAGCCCCAGCATTTT
>TRBJ2-1|TRBV6-5|15|NA|NA
CASCSGHLNYNEQFF
TGTGCCAGCTGTTCGGGACATCTAAACTACAATGAGCAGTTCTTC
>TRBJ2-2|TRBV4-2|14|NA|NA
CASSQDIYTGELFF
TGTGCCAGCAGCCAAGATATCTACACCGGGGAGCTGTTTTTT
>TRBJ1-2|TRBV5-1|13|NA|NA
CASSLADGNGYTF
TGCGCCAGCAGCTTGGCCGACGGGAATGGCTACACCTTC
>TRBJ2-3|TRBV7-9|17|NA|NA
CASSLLAWGETTDTQYF
TGTGCCAGCAGCTTATTAGCATGGGGGGAGACCACAGATACGCAGTATTTT
>TRBJ2-2|TRBV23-1|16|NA|TRBD1
CASSPPGQGVTGELFF
TGCGCCAGCAGCCCCCCGGGACAGGGGGTAACCGGGGAGCTGTTTTTT
>TRBJ2-7|TRBV5-1|15|NA|TRBD1
CASSVVGTGGHEQYF
TGCGCCAGCAGCGTTGTCGGGACAGGGGGCCACGAGCAGTACTTC
>TRBJ2-5|TRBV3-1/TRBV3-2|15|NA|NA
CASSPGRVDQETQYF
TGTGCCAGCAGCCCCGGCAGGGTTGACCAAGAGACCCAGTACTTC
>TRBJ1-1|TRBV7-9|15|NA|NA
CASSLEIGGRVEAFF
TGTGCCAGCAGCTTAGAAATCGGGGGTCGGGTCGAAGCTTTCTTT
>TRBJ2-7|TRBV21-1|16|NA|NA
CASSAGLAGHSYEQYF
TGTGCCAGCAGCGCCGGACTAGCGGGGCACTCCTACGAGCAGTACTTC